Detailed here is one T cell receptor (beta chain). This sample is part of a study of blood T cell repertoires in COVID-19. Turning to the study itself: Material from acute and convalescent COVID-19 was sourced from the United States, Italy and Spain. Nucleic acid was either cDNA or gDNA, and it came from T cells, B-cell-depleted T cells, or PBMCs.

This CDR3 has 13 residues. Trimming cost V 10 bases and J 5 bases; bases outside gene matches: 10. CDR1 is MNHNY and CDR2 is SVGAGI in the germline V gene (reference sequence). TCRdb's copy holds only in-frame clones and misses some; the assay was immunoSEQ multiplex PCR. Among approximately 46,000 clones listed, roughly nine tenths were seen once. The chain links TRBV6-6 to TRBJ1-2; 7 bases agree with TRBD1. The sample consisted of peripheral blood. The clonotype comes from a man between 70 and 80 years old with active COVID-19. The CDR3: CATDQGGRYGYTF. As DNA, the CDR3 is TGTGCCACCGATCAGGGGGGACGGTATGGCTACACCTTC.